In its sample, the clone carrying this TCR beta chain was seen once. Trimming cost V 5 bases and J 5 bases; bases outside gene matches: 6. The CDR3 runs 14 residues. Germline lookup yields CDR1 MNHEY and CDR2 SVGEGT. This sample is drawn from a study of blood T cell repertoires in COVID-19. For the study at large: Whether acute or convalescent, the COVID-19 samples came from the United States, Italy and Spain. From T cells, B-cell-depleted T cells, or PBMCs came the material, which was cDNA or gDNA.

Clones were read by immunoSEQ multiplex PCR, and TCRdb kept only the in-frame ones, dropping some. This table holds over 50,000 clones, just under 80% found once. The chain carries TRBV6-2 or TRBV6-3 and TRBJ1-1, with 9 bases matching TRBD1. The sequenced sample consisted of peripheral blood. This TCR derives from a human donor with active or convalescent COVID-19. The donor label of this sample is uncertain. The CDR3 DNA follows: TGTGCCAGCAGTCGCGGGACAGGGTGGACTGAAGCTTTCTTT. Translated: CASSRGTGWTEAFF.